The clone carrying this T cell receptor (beta chain) appeared a few times. Its antigen is unknown. The sample comes from a study of T cells after posttransplantation cyclophosphamide. Study results and limitations: Skin or GI-infiltrating T cells shared few TRB sequences with blood.

The germline V gene has CDR1 MNHEY and CDR2 SVGAGI. V was trimmed by 4 bases and J by 8 bases, leaving 20 bases between them. The CDR3 is 15 amino acids. Method: immunoSEQ multiplex PCR; TCRdb's copy keeps in-frame clones and lacks some. The table has tens of thousands of clones, 86% seen once. The specimen sequenced was PBMCs. V is TRBV6-5 and J is TRBJ1-2; D ambiguous. This TCR came from a woman in her fifties or sixties with a blood cancer, CMV-positive, and with a related stem cell donor. The CDR3 is CASSSPEKGDWGYTF. CDR3 nucleotides: TGTGCCAGCAGTTCCCCAGAGAAGGGAGATTGGGGCTACACCTTC.